The rows below give T cell receptor beta chains drawn from one sample of a study of post-analysis software for immune sequencing data. TCRdb reprocessed the PCR reads via MiXCR and lists one record per CDR3 protein. There are fewer than 600,000 distinct CDR3 sequences in the sample; around 40% occur only once, and 9% to 13% lies in the top ten. The sample was blood. The receptor source for this set is a girl between 10 and 17 years old with multiple sclerosis. Both conserved end residues are part of each CDR3. Fields, in order: CDR3 length, clone size, J gene, D gene, V gene, CDR3 DNA, CDR3 protein. The D gene is left open where the match is weak. Clone size, where shown, is once, few, many, or a class for clones that have expanded.

>14|few|TRBJ1-1|-|TRBV4-1
TGCGCCAGCAGCCCAGGAGGCAGGCTGAATGAAGCTTTCTTT
CASSPGGRLNEAFF
>12|-|TRBJ2-7|-|TRBV27
TGTGCCAGCAGTCCAGTGGGGCTCGAGCAGTACTTC
CASSPVGLEQYF
>15|-|TRBJ2-1|TRBD2|TRBV24-1
TGTGCCACCAGTGACCCGGGACTAGCGGACAATGAGCAGTTCTTC
CATSDPGLADNEQFF
>20|-|TRBJ2-7|TRBD2|TRBV6-5
TGTGCCAGCTGTTACTCCGACAGCTTAACCTCTAGCGGGATGCACTACGAGCAGTACTTC
CASCYSDSLTSSGMHYEQYF
>15|-|TRBJ1-1|-|TRBV20-1
TGCAGTGCCTCCGGGACTGCCAATTGGAACACTGAAGCTTTCTTT
CSASGTANWNTEAFF
>15|few|TRBJ1-5|-|TRBV27
TGTGCCAGCAGTCCCCAGACAGGATCCAATCAGCCCCAGCATTTT
CASSPQTGSNQPQHF
>16|few|TRBJ2-1|TRBD2|TRBV14
TGTGCCAGCAGCTTTCTAGCGGGAGTCGGGTACAATGAGCAGTTCTTC
CASSFLAGVGYNEQFF
>15|-|TRBJ1-2|TRBD1|TRBV6-5
TGTGCCAGCAGAGTCCCGGGACAGAGCTACTATGGCTACACCTTC
CASRVPGQSYYGYTF
>17|many|TRBJ2-6|-|TRBV29-1
TGCAGCGTTGAAGTTAGGACAGAACGCTCTGGGGCCAACGTCCTGACTTTC
CSVEVRTERSGANVLTF
>14|few|TRBJ2-3|-|TRBV6-6
TGTGCCAGCAGTTACCCCCAATATACAGATACGCAGTATTTT
CASSYPQYTDTQYF
>14|-|TRBJ1-5|-|TRBV20-1
TGCAGTGCTAGCGTAGGACAAGGGGGTCAGCCCCAGCATTTT
CSASVGQGGQPQHF
>14|-|TRBJ2-1|-|TRBV6-2/TRBV6-3
TGTGCCAGCACCTCCAACTCAGGGGAGGTGTGGCAGTTCTTC
CASTSNSGEVWQFF
>12|-|TRBJ1-2|-|TRBV28
TGTGCCAGCAGTTCCTCTGGCTATGGCTACACCTTC
CASSSSGYGYTF
>13|-|TRBJ1-5|TRBD1|TRBV28
TGTGCCAACCAGCGGGACAGTAATCAGCCCCAGCATTTT
CANQRDSNQPQHF
>14|-|TRBJ1-2|-|TRBV4-3
TGCGCCAGCAGCCGTGAGACCGGGGGCATGGGCTACACCTTC
CASSRETGGMGYTF
>16|few|TRBJ2-7|TRBD1|TRBV15
TGTGCCACCAGCTACATTCCGGGACAGGGATTCAACGAGCAGTACTTC
CATSYIPGQGFNEQYF
>19|-|TRBJ2-3|TRBD2|TRBV11-2
TGTGCCAGCACCGACACCGGGACTAGCGCTTACCTAGGCACAGATACGCAGTATTTT
CASTDTGTSAYLGTDTQYF
>18|few|TRBJ2-3|-|TRBV29-1
TGCAGCGTTGAAGAGAAGTCCGGAACGGGACATCCACAGTATACGCAGTATTTT
CSVEEKSGTGHPQYTQYF
>15|few|TRBJ2-5|TRBD2|TRBV12-3/TRBV12-4
TGTGCCAGCAGTGGACTAGCGGGAGGGCGCGAGACCCAGTACTTC
CASSGLAGGRETQYF
>15|-|TRBJ2-5|TRBD1|TRBV7-9
TGTGCCAGCAGCCTCCGGACAGGGGGCGCGGAGACCCAGTACTTC
CASSLRTGGAETQYF
>15|-|TRBJ2-3|TRBD2|TRBV29-1
TGCAGCGTCTGGGGACTAGCGCCCCGCACAGATACGCAGTATTTT
CSVWGLAPRTDTQYF
>13|few|TRBJ1-5|TRBD1|TRBV12-3/TRBV12-4
TGTGCCAGCAGGGGGACAGGGGGCAGGCCCCAGCATTTT
CASRGTGGRPQHF
>13|few|TRBJ1-2|-|TRBV29-1
TGCAGTGTTGACTCTCAGGGCAACTATGGCTACACCTTC
CSVDSQGNYGYTF
>14|-|TRBJ2-1|TRBD1|TRBV29-1
TGCAGCGTTGAAGGGGGGACAGCTTACAATGAGCAGTTCTTC
CSVEGGTAYNEQFF
>14|few|TRBJ2-1|-|TRBV20-1
TGCAGTGCTCGCCTAGGTTCCGTGTACAATGAGCAGTTCTTC
CSARLGSVYNEQFF
>18|-|TRBJ2-1|-|TRBV6-5
TGTGCCAGCAGTTCGATACTCCCCACAGGGGAGGAACACAATGAGCAGTTCTTC
CASSSILPTGEEHNEQFF